The text below deals with one TCR beta chain. Its cognate antigen is unknown. The sample originates from a study of cytomegalovirus exposure and HLA in healthy donors. Findings and limits, study-wide: The authors listed 150 to 200 TCR beta chains as cytomegalovirus-associated. In a later analysis, HLA-associated TCR beta chains were more clonally expanded than equally common others.

It was with 60 Vbeta and 13 Jbeta primers that the PCR ran. Some clones are missing from TCRdb's copy, which holds only in-frame ones; the method was immunoSEQ multiplex PCR. Among 150,000 or so clones, over 80% were seen once, and the ten largest hold around 4.1%. Trimming took 6 bases from V and 4 from J, leaving 7 bases between them. This CDR3 comprises 11 residues. Germline-derived CDR1 and CDR2 are MDHEN and SYDVKM. The sample taken for sequencing was PBMCs. This receptor was taken from a woman aged 45-60 years in good health and CMV-seropositive. The chain recombines TRBV28 with TRBJ2-7, with D perhaps matching TRBD2 (5 bases). CDR3 sequence (DNA): TGTGCCAGCAGAGGGAGTTACGAGCAGTACTTC. It is translated as CASRGSYEQYF.